This TCR beta chain was sequenced during a study of T cells in Graves' hyperthyroidism and ophthalmopathy. Whole-study context: Before treatment of any kind, peripheral blood was taken at initial diagnosis. Notes on the study in general: Classification by a 13 V-J model distinguished ophthalmopathy from stable hyperthyroidism. Progression to ophthalmopathy was predicted a median of approximately seven months early.

Looked up from germline, CDR1 is SGHAT and CDR2 is FQNNGV. The CDR3 extends over 16 amino acids. V dropped 1 base and J dropped 2; count of bases not matched to a gene: 7. Stable Graves' hyperthyroidism meant no ophthalmopathy progression within 18 months. This clonotype showed up many times. Antigen unknown. Regions amplified from RNA transcripts were the TCR beta CDR3 regions. The HTBI primer set served for first-round RT-PCR of the TCR CDR3. TCRdb reanalysed the multiplex PCR reads using MiXCR and keeps one entry per CDR3 protein. The table has approximately 610,000 distinct CDR3 sequences, around 17% seen once.

The sequence was obtained from a woman aged 18-29 years with Graves' hyperthyroidism. The sequenced sample was blood. The chain couples TRBV11-2 to TRBJ2-5, with 7 nucleotides matching TRBD2. CDR3 coding DNA: TGTGCCAGCAGCTTAGCTGGCGGGAGTTGGCAAGAGACCCAGTACTTC. Residues: CASSLAGGSWQETQYF.